The present T cell receptor beta chain was sequenced within a study of blood T cell repertoires in COVID-19. Study as a whole: There were acute and convalescent COVID-19 samples, and they came from the United States, Italy and Spain. From T cells, B-cell-depleted T cells, or PBMCs came the material, which was cDNA or gDNA.

Germline lookup yields CDR1 SNHLY and CDR2 FYNNEI. V lost 6 bases and J lost 2; bases outside the gene matches: 9. The CDR3 totals 16 residues. This clone was detected only a few times. Source study methods: Amplification with reference gene primers provided the estimates of nucleated cell counts. Only in-frame clones appear in the TCRdb table, and some are missing; sequencing was by immunoSEQ multiplex PCR. V and J calls and clone size follow that table, whereas D and trimming were derived from the DNA. The data hold about 62,000 clones, with 70% to 90% observed a single time. V gene TRBV2 combines with J gene TRBJ2-3; TRBD2 matches at 9 bases. This TCR was recovered from a woman older than 75 with acute or convalescent COVID-19. Sequences were obtained from peripheral blood. For the CDR3, the DNA is TGTGCCAGCAGGACCCGACTAGCGGCCTACACAGATACGCAGTATTTT. Protein sequence: CASRTRLAAYTDTQYF.